The 8 T cell receptor beta chains given below trace back to one sample, sequenced in a study of cytomegalovirus exposure and HLA in healthy donors. PCR used 60 Vbeta primers and 13 Jbeta primers. Using immunoSEQ multiplex PCR, the repertoire was profiled, and TCRdb retains in-frame clones only, with some absent. The sample contains around 100,000 clones, approximately 83% of which appear only once. Source material: PBMCs. These receptors were taken from a woman aged 18-35 years in good health and CMV-seronegative.

This clone was seen only a few times. V gene TRBV5-1 combines with J gene TRBJ1-4, with D perhaps matching TRBD1 (5 bases). CDR1 and CDR2 (germline): SGHRS, YFSETQ. V lost 4 bases to trimming and J lost 7 bases, with 14 bases between them. This CDR3 is built from 14 residues. The CDR3 spells CASSPFGTSEKLFF. The CDR3, as DNA: TGCGCCAGCAGCCCCTTCGGGACTTCTGAAAAACTGTTTTTT. The full variable domain, completed using reference TRBV5-1 and TRBJ1-4, is KAGVTQTPRYLIKTRGQQVTLSCSPISGHRSVSWYQQTPGQGLQFLFEYFSETQRNKGNFPGRFSGRQFSNSRSEMNVSTLELGDSALYLCASSPFGTSEKLFFGSGTQLSVL.

This clone appeared once. The chain uses TRBV7-9 and TRBJ1-4; D perhaps matches TRBD1 (6 bases). This CDR3 region has 17 residues. Germline CDR1 SEHNR, CDR2 FQNEAQ (reference sequence). Trimming left V 0 bases short and J 0 bases short, with 11 bases between. The chain's CDR3 is CASSLALGGATNEKLFF. The CDR3 DNA follows: TGTGCCAGCAGCTTAGCGCTAGGGGGTGCAACTAATGAAAAACTGTTTTTT.

V gene TRBV2 combines with J gene TRBJ2-7; 12 bases align to TRBD2. The CDR3 extends over 16 amino acids. Germline loops: CDR1 SNHLY, CDR2 FYNNEI. V was pared by 6 bases and J by 6 bases, with 12 bases of the junction left unmatched. The CDR3 DNA reads as TGTGCCAGCAGCCCCCTAGCGGGAGGGCCCCGGAGCGAGCAGTACTTC. Translating gives CASSPLAGGPRSEQYF.

The chain uses TRBV4-1 and TRBJ2-3, with 13 positions matching TRBD2. Looked up from germline, CDR1 is MGHRA and CDR2 is YSYEKL. This CDR3 spans 19 amino acids. The V and J ends lost 0 bases and 5 bases, in that order; junction bases with no gene match: 11. CDR3: CASSQDGVRTSGGEDTQYF. The CDR3 DNA follows: TGCGCCAGCAGCCAAGATGGAGTCCGGACTAGCGGGGGTGAAGATACGCAGTATTTT.

The CDR3 here is CASSEVREGAEAFF. Written as DNA, the CDR3 is TGTGCCAGCAGTGAGGTCAGGGAGGGAGCTGAAGCTTTCTTT. The chain joins TRBV6-1 to TRBJ1-1, with a weak D call TRBD1 (5 bases). Per germline, CDR1 MNHNS and CDR2 SASEGT. The CDR3 is made up of 14 amino acids. V was pared by 3 bases and J by 6 bases, with 14 bases between.

V and J are TRBV7-9 and TRBJ2-1; a weak D match, TRBD1 (5 bases). From germline, CDR1 is SEHNR and CDR2 FQNEAQ (reference sequence). This CDR3 contains 15 residues. Trimming stripped 6 bases from V and 2 bases from J, with 14 bases between. The CDR3 here is CASRPRGQTYNEQFF. Here the CDR3 DNA reads TGTGCCAGCAGGCCTAGGGGTCAGACCTACAATGAGCAGTTCTTC.

This chain links TRBV5-1 with TRBJ2-3; 7 nucleotides align to TRBD2. Germline V gene lookup returns CDR1 SGHRS and CDR2 YFSETQ. J lost 1 base, V lost 7 bases, and 6 bases had no gene match. This CDR3 has 14 amino acids. The CDR3 spells CASLAEPGTDTQYF. The CDR3 DNA sequence: TGCGCCAGCCTAGCGGAGCCAGGCACAGATACGCAGTATTTT.

The table lists this clone with a few counts. The chain couples TRBV5-6 to TRBJ2-2, with TRBD1 as a possible D gene (6 bases). This CDR3 has 13 amino acids. Germline V gene sequence: CDR1 SGHDT, CDR2 YYEEEE. Trimming stripped 4 bases from V and 6 bases from J, with 10 bases between. CDR3 loop: CASSHDRPGELFF. The CDR3 DNA reads TGTGCCAGCAGCCACGACAGGCCCGGGGAGCTGTTTTTT.